This T cell receptor (beta chain) was observed in a study of CD4 T cells in relation to SARS-CoV-2 and coronaviruses. Study-level background: PBMCs were cultured with antigen for roughly 9 days before TCR beta sequencing. Negative control cultures got HIV-1 Nef peptides or no peptide.

CD4+ T cells from unexposed donors were obtained before the COVID-19 pandemic (2011-2018). After approximately ten days of culture, CD4+ T cells were isolated. Unexposed-donor CD4+ T cells were probed with SARS-CoV-2 S/N and four cold-coronavirus spikes, cells permitting. PBMCs were plated at two million per well in IL-2-containing medium. TCRdb keeps only in-frame clones here, not all; method: immunoSEQ multiplex PCR. Of roughly 19,000 clones listed, roughly 79% are singletons. Germline assignment: CDR1 MDHEN and CDR2 SYDVKM. The CDR3 has 12 residues. The V gene lost 3 bases and the J gene lost 7 bases, with 4 bases spanning the gap. Of note for this clone: Its antigen is unknown.

The origin of this receptor is a human donor in good health. The source material was CD4+ T cells from PBMCs, cultured in vitro. This chain uses TRBV28 with TRBJ1-6; D gene ambiguous. The CDR3 nucleotides read TGTGCCAGCAGTTTGGGGAATTCACCCCTCCACTTT. Encoded protein: CASSLGNSPLHF.